What follows describes a single T cell receptor beta chain. The data were taken from a study of early T cells in non-severe SARS-CoV-2 infection. In germline, CDR1 is SGHTA, CDR2 FQGNSA. Trimming cost V 8 bases and J 3 bases, with 16 bases left between them. The CDR3 consists of 14 residues. The protocol attached unique molecular identifiers to individual cDNA molecules. One entry per CDR3 protein, called by TCRdb with MiXCR from the 5' RACE reads. The table shows more than 85,000 distinct CDR3 sequences, with roughly 15% occurring only once. This sequence was found in an adult who was a healthcare worker with PCR-confirmed SARS-CoV-2 infection or an uninfected control (not recorded which). The rearrangement joins TRBV7-2 to TRBJ2-5, with D tentatively TRBD1 or TRBD2 (5 bases each). Sequencing input: whole blood. The CDR3 spells CASGTAVTKETQYF. The CDR3 region has the DNA TGTGCCAGCGGGACGGCCGTGACCAAAGAGACCCAGTACTTC.